Detailed here is one TCR beta chain. This clonotype has ten or more counts. Which antigen it targets is not known. It has no much larger one-base neighbor in the sample; base qualities were not kept. The sample comes from a study of T-cell reconstitution after alpha-beta-depleted transplantation in children (dated by TCRdb to 2016 to 2017). For the study in its entirety: The study quantitatively tracked T-cell immune reconstitution after TCRalphabeta/CD19-depleted allogeneic hematopoietic cell transplantation in children using TCR repertoire profiling.

Receptor amplification or capture employed PCR. These reads were obtained on an Illumina HiSeq 2500. Molecular barcoding was employed in the preparation of TCR libraries, with unique molecular identifiers being used to normalize TCRbeta repertoire quantification. TCRdb itself trimmed the public reads at Q25 with fastp, ran MiXCR and retained productive beta chains. Entries are consolidated by CDR3 protein sequence, retaining the most common genes and DNA. The sample table holds 260,000 or so distinct CDR3 sequences, of which approximately 12% were seen once. The ten largest account for over 2% of the sample. The sequencing here drew on PBMCs from the stem cell graft donor, taken from the stem cell graft. This sequence originates from a human donor who donated a stem cell graft to a child with acute lymphoblastic leukemia.

The DNA sequence is as follows: TGTGCCATCAGTGAGTTCAGGCAGGGGGGTAACTATGGCTACACCTTC. Its translation reads: CAISEFRQGGNYGYTF. This chain is built from TRBV10-3 and TRBJ1-2, with 7 bases aligning to TRBD1. The CDR3 runs 16 residues from the cysteine to the phenylalanine. Of all the DNA, just the CDR3 is kept, 48 bases in frame from base 1. V is cut back by 1 base and J by 1 base, with 6 bases in the junction unmatched. In the germline V gene, CDR1 corresponds to ENHRY and CDR2 to SYGVKD.